This T cell receptor beta chain derives from a study of OX40 agonist ivuxolimab in advanced cancers. Study background: The dose-escalation group included hepatocellular carcinoma, melanoma, renal cell carcinoma and head and neck cancer. Whole-study results and caveats: Clonal expansion was seen in CD4+ and CD8+ blood T cells by week 6 at 0.1 to 3.0 mg/kg.

Remarks on this clone: Its cognate antigen is unknown.

Germline CDR1 is LNHDA and CDR2 is SQIVND (reference sequence). V was trimmed by 8 bases and J by 5 bases, leaving 15 bases between them. The CDR3 has 14 amino acids. The assay was immunoSEQ multiplex PCR, and TCRdb's table has in-frame clones only and misses some. The repertoire holds tens of thousands of clones, with about 86% as singletons. This TCR was recovered from an adult with an advanced solid tumor such as melanoma, head and neck, liver or kidney cancer. The V call is TRBV19, the J call TRBJ1-4; D gene unclear. Sequencing was performed on CD4+ or CD8+ T cells sorted from blood, taken in a trial of the OX40 agonist ivuxolimab. CDR3 sequence reads: CASGRMRANEKLFF. The CDR3, as DNA: TGTGCCAGTGGACGTATGAGGGCAAATGAAAAACTGTTTTTT.